Described below is a single TCR beta chain sequence and its context. The data originate from a study of T cell changes during pregnancy in multiple sclerosis. Trimming removed 4 bases at V and 3 bases at J, with 15 bases between. Germline loops: CDR1 SNHLY, CDR2 FYNNEI. The CDR3 runs 15 residues. Measured with immunoSEQ multiplex PCR; TCRdb has only the in-frame clones, and not every one. This table has over 50,000 clones, about nine tenths appearing once. The TCR sequence derives from a female donor in good health, enrolled as a control in a pregnancy study. This sample comprised peripheral blood, obtained in the first trimester of pregnancy. The V and J genes are TRBV2 and TRBJ1-2; possible D gene TRBD1, 6 bases. CDR3 residues: CASSASVQGDYGYTF. The CDR3 nucleotides are TGTGCCAGCAGTGCTTCAGTACAGGGCGACTATGGCTACACCTTC.